The 16 T cell receptor beta chains listed next were all sequenced from one sample in a study of CD8 T cells in Susac syndrome. RNA totalling about 0.5 to 1 ug underwent reverse transcription with random hexamers. TCRdb used MiXCR to reprocess the immunoSEQ multiplex PCR reads, holding one entry per CDR3 protein. The repertoire holds roughly 160,000 distinct CDR3 sequences, with about 93% as singletons. The sequenced sample consisted of CD4+ T cells from PBMCs. The receptors originated from a human donor in good health.

A few counts support this clonotype. The chain is built from TRBV30 and TRBJ1-5; a weak D match, TRBD1 (6 bases). This CDR3 has 13 residues. In germline, CDR1 is GTSNPN, CDR2 SVGIG (reference sequence). Trimming stripped 5 bases from V and 2 bases from J, with 10 bases between. The CDR3 bases are TGTGCCTGGTCCCCAGGGGGCAATCAGCCCCAGCATTTT. The encoded protein is CAWSPGGNQPQHF.

The chain uses TRBV28 and TRBJ2-2; D may be TRBD1 (5 bases). The CDR3 spans 15 residues. Germline-derived CDR1 and CDR2 are MDHEN and SYDVKM. Trimming pared 6 bases from V and 8 bases from J, leaving 19 bases between. CDR3 sequence (DNA): TGTGCCAGCAGGCCCAGGGTTTTGATATCGGGGGAGCTGTTTTTT. Translated: CASRPRVLISGELFF.

This rearrangement joins TRBV18 to TRBJ1-4; tentatively, D is TRBD1 (5 bases). The V end was cut by 2 bases, the J end by 6 bases, with 10 bases between. Germline assignment: CDR1 KGHSH and CDR2 LQKENI. There are 14 residues in the CDR3. The CDR3 is CASSPGADDEKLFF. The DNA for the CDR3 is TGTGCCAGCTCACCAGGGGCTGATGATGAAAAACTGTTTTTT. The variable domain in full, with the rest retrieved from reference TRBV18 and TRBJ1-4, is NAGVMQNPRHLVRRRGQEARLRCSPMKGHSHVYWYRQLPEEGLKFMVYLQKENIIDESGMPKERFSAEFPKEGPSILRIQQVVRGDSAAYFCASSPGADDEKLFFGSGTQLSVL.

The chain links TRBV19 to TRBJ2-3; 9 bases line up with TRBD1. The CDR3 is 17 amino acids. Per germline, CDR1 LNHDA and CDR2 SQIVND (reference sequence). V was pared by 5 bases and J by 6 bases, with 15 bases of the junction left unmatched. The CDR3 region is CASSDAWTGAARDTQYF. The CDR3 nucleotides are TGTGCCAGTAGTGACGCCTGGACAGGGGCCGCGAGGGATACGCAGTATTTT.

This clonotype was seen only once. The CDR3 coding sequence is TGCAGTGCTAGAGGACAGGGGCCAGATACGCAGTATTTT. It specifies CSARGQGPDTQYF. V and J are TRBV20-1 and TRBJ2-3; TRBD1 aligns across 8 bases. Per germline, CDR1 DFQATT and CDR2 SNEGSKA (reference sequence). V lost 1 base, J lost 4 bases, and 1 base stayed unmatched. CDR3 length: 13 amino acids.

The chain employs TRBV20-1 and TRBJ1-5; D remains unclear. Germline CDR1 DFQATT, CDR2 SNEGSKA (reference sequence). The CDR3 sequence is 13 residues long. V was shortened by 1 base and J by 0 bases, with 4 bases between the two germline ends. CDR3 DNA sequence: TGCAGTGCTAGAGGGTATAGCAATCAGCCCCAGCATTTT. Protein sequence: CSARGYSNQPQHF.

This chain connects TRBV20-1 to TRBJ2-5, with TRBD2 as a possible D gene (6 bases). V was cut by 3 bases and J by 5 bases, with 19 bases left in between. Germline-derived CDR1 and CDR2 are DFQATT and SNEGSKA (reference sequence). The CDR3 is made up of 15 amino acids. The CDR3 coding sequence is TGCAGTGCTAGTTCGACTAGGGGTCTCCGGGAGACCCAGTACTTC. Translation: CSASSTRGLRETQYF.

The chain carries TRBV4-2 and TRBJ2-7; D is undetermined. Germline-derived CDR1 and CDR2 are LGHNA and YNFKEQ. This CDR3 region has 15 residues. Trimming took off 6 bases at V and 0 bases at J, with 15 bases between the two ends. CDR3 coding DNA: TGTGCCAGCAGACCCTCCGGGCCAAACTCCTACGAGCAGTACTTC. Translating gives CASRPSGPNSYEQYF.

The genes are TRBV4-3 and TRBJ2-3; D is possibly TRBD1 or TRBD2 (5 bases each). The CDR3 has 15 residues. Germline CDR1 LGHNA, CDR2 YSLEER. Deletions cut 1 base from V and 3 bases from J, with 11 bases between. The CDR3 sequence is CASSQVGAGTDTQYF. The CDR3 region has the DNA TGCGCCAGCAGCCAAGTCGGGGCCGGGACAGATACGCAGTATTTT.

This chain uses TRBV9 with TRBJ2-3; 7 bases match TRBD2. The V segment lost 3 bases and the J segment 5 bases; nucleotides outside the gene matches: 12. The CDR3 runs to 16 residues. Germline loops: CDR1 SGDLS, CDR2 YYNGEE. Here the CDR3 reads CASSAREGREEDTQYF. For the CDR3, the DNA is TGTGCCAGCAGCGCCAGAGAGGGCCGGGAGGAAGATACGCAGTATTTT.

V usage is TRBV24-1 and J usage is TRBJ2-3, with D perhaps TRBD2 (6 bases). With 4 bases removed from V and 1 base from J, the gap between germline ends came to 8 bases. This CDR3 is 14 amino acids long. CDR1 is KGHDR and CDR2 is SFDVKD in the germline V gene. DNA for the CDR3: TGTGCCACCAGTGAGGGGGGAGGCACAGATACGCAGTATTTT. Translated: CATSEGGGTDTQYF.

This chain links TRBV6-4 with TRBJ2-1, with TRBD2 as a possible D gene (5 bases). Germline V lookup: CDR1 MRHNA, CDR2 SNTAGT. This CDR3 comprises 15 residues. V was pared by 5 bases and J by 5 bases, with 16 bases between. Written as DNA, the CDR3 is TGTGCCAGCAGTTTTGAGCGAGCGGCCCACAATGAGCAGTTCTTC. Protein: CASSFERAAHNEQFF.

The chain uses TRBV4-3 and TRBJ2-3, with TRBD1 identical over 7 bases. Germline CDR1 is LGHNA and CDR2 is YSLEER. The CDR3 has 15 amino acids. The V and J ends lost 4 bases and 1 base, in that order; junction bases with no gene match: 5. For the CDR3, the DNA is TGCGCCAGCAGCCTGACAGGGCCTCGCACAGATACGCAGTATTTT. Translated: CASSLTGPRTDTQYF.

The chain joins TRBV6-6 to TRBJ1-2; TRBD1 aligns across 9 bases. Germline assignment: CDR1 MNHNY and CDR2 SVGAGI (reference sequence). The CDR3 has 14 residues. Trimming at V came to 6 bases and at J to 4 bases, leaving 6 bases not matched to a gene. The CDR3 sequence is CASRGTGNSYGYTF. Here the CDR3 DNA reads TGTGCCAGCAGAGGGACAGGGAATAGCTATGGCTACACCTTC.

This sequence joins TRBV28 and TRBJ1-5; D may be TRBD1 (6 bases). The V end lost 7 bases, the J end lost 6 bases, and 13 bases lay between the germline ends. Germline V gene lookup returns CDR1 MDHEN and CDR2 SYDVKM. This CDR3 has 13 residues. CDR3 sequence reads: CASIPGGSQPQHF. The CDR3 bases are TGTGCCAGCATTCCGGGGGGCTCTCAGCCCCAGCATTTT.

The chain employs TRBV6-6 and TRBJ1-6, with D hard to call. The V gene lost 7 bases and the J gene lost 7 bases, with 20 bases spanning the gap. The CDR3 loop spans 16 amino acids. Germline-derived CDR1 and CDR2 are MNHNY and SVGAGI (reference sequence). The CDR3 DNA reads as TGTGCCAGCAACCAAGAGGGCCAGGCGGACAATTCACCCCTCCACTTT. Translated: CASNQEGQADNSPLHF.